This is a list of T cell receptor beta chains from one sample in a study of blood T cell repertoires in COVID-19. Measured with immunoSEQ multiplex PCR; TCRdb has only the in-frame clones, and not every one. The sample records about 70,000 clones, 77% being singletons. The material sequenced was peripheral blood. These receptors all stem from a human donor in a cohort sampled during active COVID-19. The CDR3 runs from the conserved cysteine through the conserved F or W. A D gene is named only where the DNA matches it firmly. A row's size may be missing; if present it is once, few, many or a size class.

size	V	J	D	DNA	CDR3
few	TRBV18	TRBJ1-4	TRBD1	TGTGCCAGCTCACCACCGGACAGGGAGGGTGAAAAACTGTTTTTT	CASSPPDREGEKLFF
.	TRBV5-4	TRBJ1-1	.	TGTGCCAGCAGCGATCCACGGGGGTCTACTGAAGCTTTCTTT	CASSDPRGSTEAFF
.	TRBV19	TRBJ1-5	TRBD1	TGTGCCAGTAGTATAAACAGGGGTAGCAATCAGCCCCAGCATTTT	CASSINRGSNQPQHF
.	TRBV7-2	TRBJ2-5	TRBD2	TGTGCCAGCAGCTTAGTGGCCACGGGGGGGCAAGAGACCCAGTACTTC	CASSLVATGGQETQYF
.	TRBV7-9	TRBJ2-5	.	TGTGCCAGCAGTTTGACAGTAGGAGAGACCCAGTACTTC	CASSLTVGETQYF
once	TRBV5-1	TRBJ1-1	.	TGCGCCAGCAGCTTACAGAGCATGAACACTGAAGCTTTCTTT	CASSLQSMNTEAFF
once	TRBV5-8	TRBJ1-5	.	TGTGCCAGCAGCTCTGACTTAAATCAGCCCCAGCATTTT	CASSSDLNQPQHF
few	TRBV5-1	TRBJ1-3	TRBD1	TGCGCCAGCAGCTTGGGGACCGGACAGGTCGGAAACACCATATATTTT	CASSLGTGQVGNTIYF
few	TRBV5-1	TRBJ2-5	TRBD1	TGCGCCAGCAGTCAGGGACAGGGGGCTGAGACCCAGTACTTC	CASSQGQGAETQYF
.	TRBV11-2	TRBJ2-7	TRBD2	TGTGCCAGCAGCCCCTCCCTGCGGGGACTAGTCGGGAGCTCCTACGAGCAGTACTTC	CASSPSLRGLVGSSYEQYF
.	TRBV18	TRBJ1-1	.	TGTGCCAGCTCACCAGGACGGGCGAGGGACACTGAAGCTTTCTTT	CASSPGRARDTEAFF
few	TRBV4-1	TRBJ2-1	TRBD2	TGCGCCAGCAGCCAAGGGGGACTAGCGAGGAATGAGCAGTTCTTC	CASSQGGLARNEQFF
.	TRBV2	TRBJ2-5	.	TGTGCCAGCAGTGAAGCCCGGGGGGCAGAGACCCAGTACTTC	CASSEARGAETQYF
once	TRBV28	TRBJ2-3	TRBD1	TGTGCCAGCAGTTTATGGAGGGGGCGCACAGATACGCAGTATTTT	CASSLWRGRTDTQYF
.	TRBV4-1	TRBJ2-2	TRBD1	TGCGCCAGCAGCCTTCGCATAAGACAGGGGGTCCCGCCGGACACCGGGGAGCTGTTTTTT	CASSLRIRQGVPPDTGELFF
.	TRBV7-9	TRBJ1-2	.	TGTGCCAGCAGCTTAGATTGGGAGGGACCTAACTATGGCTACACCTTC	CASSLDWEGPNYGYTF
once	TRBV5-1	TRBJ2-7	TRBD1	TGCGCCAGCAGCTCTGGGACAGGGGGTTTCGAGCAGTACTTC	CASSSGTGGFEQYF
.	TRBV6-2/TRBV6-3	TRBJ2-7	.	TGTGCCAGCAGTTACTTCCGGACTCCTGCCCTTTACGAGCAGTACTTC	CASSYFRTPALYEQYF
few	TRBV9	TRBJ1-2	.	TGTGCCAGCAGCGCCCTGACGGAGTTCTATGGCTACACCTTC	CASSALTEFYGYTF
.	TRBV9	TRBJ2-2	.	TGTGCCAGCAGCGTAGAGCCGGCCGGGGAGCTGTTTTTT	CASSVEPAGELFF
.	TRBV18	TRBJ1-5	.	TGTGCCAGCTCATCGGCCGGAGGGACCGGCAATCAGCCCCAGCATTTT	CASSSAGGTGNQPQHF
.	TRBV5-1	TRBJ1-2	TRBD1	TGCGCCAGCAGCTTGGCCGCGGCAGGGGGAGCTGAAAACTATGGCTACACCTTC	CASSLAAAGGAENYGYTF
.	TRBV5-1	TRBJ2-3	TRBD1	TGCGCCAGCAGCGGGGACAGGGCCCCAGATACGCAGTATTTT	CASSGDRAPDTQYF
.	TRBV11-2	TRBJ1-1	TRBD1	TGTGCCAGCAGCACACTAGAAACAGGGGACGGCACTGAAGCTTTCTTT	CASSTLETGDGTEAFF
once	TRBV5-6	TRBJ2-5	TRBD2	TGTGCCAGCAGCTCACCGGGACTAGCCGTAGAGACCCAGTACTTC	CASSSPGLAVETQYF
few	TRBV6-6	TRBJ1-5	TRBD1	TGTGCCAGCAGTCCGGGACAGGGGGCTAACAATCAGCCCCAGCATTTT	CASSPGQGANNQPQHF
few	TRBV4-1	TRBJ1-2	.	TGCGCCAGCAGCCAAGGATGGGGAGGGAGGTACTATGGCTACACCTTC	CASSQGWGGRYYGYTF
.	TRBV18	TRBJ1-1	.	TGTGCCAGCTCACTTGGCGGGGAGACTGAAGCTTTCTTT	CASSLGGETEAFF
once	TRBV9	TRBJ1-2	.	TGTGCCAGCAGCGCCCGCACCTTC	CASSARTF
.	TRBV6-2/TRBV6-3	TRBJ2-2	TRBD1	TGTGCCAGCAGCCCAAAGGGACAGGGGAACACCGGGGAGCTGTTTTTT	CASSPKGQGNTGELFF
.	TRBV9	TRBJ2-7	TRBD2	TGTGCCAGCAGCGCTTACGCCGGGACTAGCTTCTACGAGCAGTACTTC	CASSAYAGTSFYEQYF
.	TRBV7-9	TRBJ2-7	TRBD1	TGTGCCAGCAGCCCAACCGACAGGGTCTCCTACGAGCAGTACTTC	CASSPTDRVSYEQYF
.	TRBV6-1	TRBJ1-2	.	TGTGCCAGCAGTGAAATGGTCCCGAACAGACTAAACTATGGCTACACCTTC	CASSEMVPNRLNYGYTF
.	TRBV7-9	TRBJ1-1	.	TGTGCCAGCAGCTTAGAGGGAGGGGTCGGCGCTTTCTTT	CASSLEGGVGAFF
.	TRBV7-9	TRBJ2-3	TRBD1	TGTGCCAGCAGTCGGACAGGGACTAGCACAGATACGCAGTATTTT	CASSRTGTSTDTQYF
.	TRBV29-1	TRBJ2-7	.	TGCAGCGCTCTAGCGCAAGGCTACGAGCAGTACTTC	CSALAQGYEQYF
.	TRBV4-3	TRBJ2-3	TRBD2	TGCGCCAGCAGCCAAGATTGGGGGGGGGAACTACTGTCCAATACGCAGTATTTT	CASSQDWGGELLSNTQYF
.	TRBV5-6	TRBJ2-1	.	TGTGCCAGCGGACAGTACAATGAGCAGTTCTTC	CASGQYNEQFF
.	TRBV18	TRBJ1-4	TRBD1	TGTGCCAGCCGCCGGGACAGGAATGAAAAACTGTTTTTT	CASRRDRNEKLFF
.	TRBV18	TRBJ1-2	TRBD1	TGTGCCAGCTCACCATTTGGGGACAGTCCCTATGGCTACACCTTC	CASSPFGDSPYGYTF
.	TRBV2	TRBJ2-5	TRBD2	TGTGCCAGCAGGGACGGGACTAGCGGAGGGGAGACCCAGTACTTC	CASRDGTSGGETQYF
.	TRBV14	TRBJ1-2	.	TGTGCCAGCAGCCAAGCCGGGTATGGCTACACCTTC	CASSQAGYGYTF
.	TRBV4-1	TRBJ1-5	.	TGCGCCAGCAGCCAGGCCGGGAACAATCAGCCCCAGCATTTT	CASSQAGNNQPQHF
few	TRBV25-1	TRBJ2-1	.	TGTGCCAGCAGTCCAAGTAGCTCCTACAATGAGCAGTTCTTC	CASSPSSSYNEQFF
.	TRBV5-1	TRBJ2-3	TRBD2	TGCGCCAGCGGTGGACTAGCGGGGATCCCAGATACGCAGTATTTT	CASGGLAGIPDTQYF
.	TRBV3-1/TRBV3-2	TRBJ1-3	.	TGTGCCAGCAGCCCGGGAGCTGCAGGGCCTGGAAACACCATATATTTT	CASSPGAAGPGNTIYF
.	TRBV7-2	TRBJ2-7	TRBD1	TGTGCCAGCAGCCGGGCGACAGGGTCCTACGAGCAGTACTTC	CASSRATGSYEQYF
.	TRBV9	TRBJ2-3	.	TGTGCCAGCAGCGAGGATAGCGGCACAGATACGCAGTATTTT	CASSEDSGTDTQYF
.	TRBV19	TRBJ1-3	.	TGTGCCAGTAGGATCCACAGGAGCTCTGGAAACACCATATATTTT	CASRIHRSSGNTIYF
.	TRBV6-5	TRBJ2-7	TRBD1	TGTGCCAGCAGTTACCGGGGGACAGGAGCATACGAGCAGTACTTC	CASSYRGTGAYEQYF
.	TRBV5-1	TRBJ1-2	.	TGCGCCAGCAGCTTGGGCGGGGGGCTGGAATCTGGCTACACCTTC	CASSLGGGLESGYTF
.	TRBV2	TRBJ2-5	TRBD2	TGTGCCAGCAGTGAATACGCCAGCGGGGGGCAAGAGACCCAGTACTTC	CASSEYASGGQETQYF
.	TRBV27	TRBJ1-2	.	TGTGCCAGCAGTTTAGCAGGCCCCCACTATGGCTACACCTTC	CASSLAGPHYGYTF
.	TRBV5-1	TRBJ1-6	TRBD1	TGCGCCAGCAGCGGGGGACAGGGCAAGAGTAATTCACCCCTCCACTTT	CASSGGQGKSNSPLHF
.	TRBV5-1	TRBJ2-5	TRBD2	TGCGCCAGCAGCTTGACTAGCGGGGGAGGTGGAGAGACCCAGTACTTC	CASSLTSGGGGETQYF
.	TRBV4-3	TRBJ1-4	TRBD1	TGCGCCAGCAGCCAAGTGAGGGGACAGGGGGCCGAAAAACTGTTTTTT	CASSQVRGQGAEKLFF
.	TRBV23-1	TRBJ2-1	.	TGCGCCAGCAGTCAATCACGGACAGTTTACAATGAGCAGTTCTTC	CASSQSRTVYNEQFF